These 22 T cell receptor beta chains share one sample of origin, sequenced in a study of T cells in Graves' hyperthyroidism and ophthalmopathy. Amplified regions were TCR beta CDR3 sequences from RNA transcripts. TCR CDR3 underwent first-round RT-PCR with the HTBI primer set. Each CDR3 protein gets one entry after TCRdb re-called the multiplex PCR reads with MiXCR. There are roughly 500,000 distinct CDR3 sequences in the sample; 46% occur only once, and about two fifths lies in the top ten. The sample consisted of peripheral blood or thyroid tissue (not recorded which). These receptors were taken from an adult woman with Graves' disease, either hyperthyroidism or ophthalmopathy (not recorded which).

This sequence joins TRBV7-2 and TRBJ1-1, with 11 bases aligning to TRBD1. This CDR3 comprises 15 residues. Germline V gene sequence: CDR1 SGHTA, CDR2 FQGNSA. Germline trimming cut 2 bases from V and 6 bases from J; bases unmatched to any gene: 5. CDR3 sequence: CASSLRTGQGAEAFF. The CDR3 coding sequence is TGTGCCAGCAGCTTACGCACGGGACAGGGGGCTGAAGCTTTCTTT.

This chain uses TRBV20-1 with TRBJ2-2; D might be TRBD1 (6 bases). Trimming removed 6 bases at V and 4 bases at J, with 12 bases between. CDR3 length: 13 residues. Germline-derived CDR1 and CDR2 are DFQATT and SNEGSKA (reference sequence). The CDR3 DNA reads TGCAGTGCGACACAGGGTGTCACCGGGGAGCTGTTTTTT. Translation: CSATQGVTGELFF.

The chain joins TRBV12-3 or TRBV12-4 to TRBJ2-7; tentative D call: TRBD2 (6 bases). Trimming left V 6 bases short and J 4 bases short, with 10 bases between. The CDR3 extends over 12 amino acids. The CDR3 spells CASREGAYEQYF. The CDR3 DNA follows: TGTGCCAGCAGGGAGGGAGCGTACGAGCAGTACTTC.

This rearrangement joins TRBV10-3 to TRBJ1-5, with TRBD1 identical over 10 bases. V shed 2 bases, J shed 3 bases, and the junction held 7 bases outside the gene matches. The CDR3 length is 17 residues. CDR1 and CDR2 (germline): ENHRY, SYGVKD. The CDR3 coding sequence is TGTGCCATCAGTGAGCTTTTGACAGGGGGCCTCAATCAGCCCCAGCATTTT. This sequence encodes CAISELLTGGLNQPQHF.

This clonotype was seen many times. This sequence joins TRBV5-6 and TRBJ1-6, with a weak D call TRBD1 (5 bases). This CDR3 has 16 residues. Germline V gene sequence: CDR1 SGHDT, CDR2 YYEEEE. Deletions cut 0 bases from V and 8 bases from J, with 15 bases between. The CDR3 DNA is TGTGCCAGCAGCTTGGTAGGGGCGCGATTGGATTCACCCCTCCACTTT. Translating gives CASSLVGARLDSPLHF.

As concerns this clonotype: A much larger clone differs from this one at a single base, so this may be a read error. V is TRBV15 and J is TRBJ2-5; 7 bases align to TRBD1. Germline assignment: CDR1 LNHNV and CDR2 YYDKDF (reference sequence). Losses at the gene ends were 3 bases for V and 1 base for J; bases not matched to a gene: 2. This CDR3 has 14 residues. CDR3 coding DNA: TGTGCCACCAGCAGGGACAGGCCCCAAGAGACCCAGTACTTC. Its protein is CATSRDRPQETQYF.

A remark on this clonotype: One base away lies a much larger clone, so this may be a sequencing read error. J is TRBJ1-4 and V is TRBV20-1; D not certain. Per germline, CDR1 DFQATT and CDR2 SNEGSKA (reference sequence). This CDR3 has 13 amino acids. The CDR3, as DNA: TGCAGTGCTAGAAATTCCAGCCACGAAAAACCGTTTTTT. Translation gives CSARNSSHEKPFF.

This clonotype was seen repeatedly, ten times or more. CDR3 protein: CASSQDRPNTEAFF. CDR3 bases: TGCGCCAGCAGCCAGGACAGACCGAACACTGAAGCTTTCTTT. The chain uses TRBV5-1 and TRBJ1-1; D might be TRBD1 (6 bases). The V end lost 4 bases, the J end lost 1 base, and 11 bases lay between the germline ends. The CDR3 extends over 14 amino acids. Germline V gene lookup returns CDR1 SGHRS and CDR2 YFSETQ.

This clonotype was observed at least ten times. CDR3: CASSEGSNQPQHF. The DNA for the CDR3 is TGTGCCAGCAGTGAGGGGAGCAATCAGCCCCAGCATTTT. This chain links TRBV2 with TRBJ1-5, with D hard to call. V shed 3 bases and J shed 1 base, with 4 bases lying between them. CDR1 is SNHLY, CDR2 FYNNEI, per germline. The CDR3 is made up of 13 amino acids.

The table lists this clonotype with a count of one. The J gene is TRBJ2-7, the V gene TRBV10-3, with D maybe TRBD1 (6 bases). Germline CDR1 ENHRY, CDR2 SYGVKD. V was cut by 4 bases and J by 2 bases, with 18 bases left in between. The CDR3 sequence is 16 residues long. The CDR3 is CAISVGAGRLTYEQYF. The CDR3 region has the DNA TGTGCCATCAGTGTGGGGGCAGGGCGGCTCACCTACGAGCAGTACTTC.

Worth noting for this clonotype: The CDR3 end shows no conserved phenylalanine or tryptophan, and so a read error is likely. The limits of the CDR3 on the DNA are not certain, so only TCRdb's listed CDR3 is given. The rearrangement uses TRBV5-4 and TRBJ1-3; no check of the table's D call, TRBD1, against the DNA was made. Inclusive of both ends, the CDR3 amounts to 8 amino acids. Germline CDR1 is SGHNT and CDR2 is YYREEE (reference sequence). The CDR3 loop is CASSQDST.

This clonotype appeared many times. The chain links TRBV2 to TRBJ1-5; TRBD1 aligns across 8 bases. Germline V gene sequence: CDR1 SNHLY, CDR2 FYNNEI. Trimming at V came to 4 bases and at J to 7 bases, leaving 6 bases not matched to a gene. This CDR3 contains 14 residues. The CDR3 reads CASSGQGLGQPQHF. The CDR3 DNA is TGTGCCAGCAGTGGACAGGGGTTAGGGCAGCCCCAGCATTTT. Combining the CDR3 with reference TRBV2 and TRBJ1-5 gives the whole variable domain EPEVTQTPSHQVTQMGQEVILRCVPISNHLYFYWYRQILGQKVEFLVSFYNNEISEKSEIFDDQFSVERPDGSNFTLKIRSTKLEDSAMYFCASSGQGLGQPQHFGDGTRLSIL.

In its sample, this clonotype was seen many times. The V and J genes are TRBV7-9 and TRBJ2-7, with 11 bases fitting TRBD1. This CDR3 has 15 amino acids. Looked up from germline, CDR1 is SEHNR and CDR2 is FQNEAQ (reference sequence). Unmatched junction bases numbered 3, after V lost 5 bases and J lost 0 bases. The CDR3 coding sequence is TGTGCCAGCAGCCCCGGGACAGGGGGCTCCTACGAGCAGTACTTC. Translating it yields CASSPGTGGSYEQYF.

This clonotype was found many times. This chain joins TRBV7-9 and TRBJ1-2, with TRBD1 identical over 9 bases. The V gene end was trimmed by 4 bases and the J gene end by 2 bases; junction bases not matched to a gene: 8. Germline V gene sequence: CDR1 SEHNR, CDR2 FQNEAQ (reference sequence). This CDR3 has 16 amino acids. Here the CDR3 reads CASSSGQGTVNYGYTF. Here the CDR3 DNA reads TGTGCCAGCAGCTCGGGACAGGGCACCGTGAACTATGGCTACACCTTC.

This clonotype was seen only a few times. One end of the junction fails to match germline, which may point to a read error. The chain joins TRBV6-6 to TRBJ2-7; a possible D gene is TRBD1 (6 bases). The germline V gene has CDR1 MNHNY and CDR2 SVGAGI (reference sequence). The CDR3 extends over 11 amino acids. CDR3 sequence reads: CATSWGREQYF. The CDR3 DNA reads as TGTGCCACCAGTTGGGGGCGCGAGCAGTACTTC.

CDR3 nucleotides: TGCAGTGCCACCTGGGGCCTTGGTAATTCACCCCTCCACTTT. Translated: CSATWGLGNSPLHF. This chain connects TRBV20-1 to TRBJ1-6; possibly TRBD1 for D (5 bases). V gave up 6 bases and J gave up 6 bases, with 15 bases separating them. The CDR3 contains 14 residues. Per germline, CDR1 DFQATT and CDR2 SNEGSKA (reference sequence).

This clonotype has ten or more counts. The gene calls are TRBV7-2 and TRBJ1-6; D not resolved. Trimming removed 5 bases at V and 0 bases at J, with 11 bases between. This CDR3 has 16 amino acids. The germline CDR1 and CDR2 sequences are SGHTA and FQGNSA. CDR3 DNA sequence: TGTGCCAGCAGCGTTGAGGTCAGCTCCTATAATTCACCCCTCCACTTT. The encoded protein is CASSVEVSSYNSPLHF. Based on the CDR3 plus reference TRBV7-2 and TRBJ1-6, the full variable domain is GAGVSQSPSNKVTEKGKDVELRCDPISGHTALYWYRQSLGQGLEFLIYFQGNSAPDKSGLPSDRFSAERTGGSVSTLTIQRTQQEDSAVYLCASSVEVSSYNSPLHFGNGTRLTVT.

This clonotype was seen at least ten times. The V call is TRBV5-5, the J call TRBJ2-7; 8 nucleotides agree with TRBD1. J lost 4 bases, V lost 3 bases, and 9 bases had no gene match. Germline V lookup: CDR1 SGHKS, CDR2 YYEKEE (reference sequence). This CDR3 is built from 15 residues. The CDR3 DNA reads as TGTGCCAGCAGCTCTGAAGGGACAGGACCTTACGAGCAGTACTTC. The encoded protein is CASSSEGTGPYEQYF.

This rearrangement joins TRBV2 to TRBJ1-1; D uncertain. Germline CDR1 and CDR2: SNHLY and FYNNEI. This CDR3 contains 13 residues. Trimming pared 6 bases from V and 0 bases from J, leaving 8 bases between. CDR3 DNA sequence: TGTGCCAGCAGCCATAGGATGAACACTGAAGCTTTCTTT. Its protein is CASSHRMNTEAFF.

There are a few counts of this clonotype. The genes are TRBV10-3 and TRBJ2-5; 11 bases line up with TRBD2. The CDR3 sequence is 17 residues long. The V segment lost 3 bases and the J segment 1 base; nucleotides outside the gene matches: 7. Germline loops: CDR1 ENHRY, CDR2 SYGVKD. CDR3 coding DNA: TGTGCCATCAGTGACCCACCGGGACTAGCGGTCCAAGAGACCCAGTACTTC. As protein: CAISDPPGLAVQETQYF.

Regarding this clonotype: This clone may be a read error of a much larger clone one base away. This chain links TRBV7-2 with TRBJ2-5; 9 positions agree with TRBD2. The germline V gene encodes CDR1 SGHTA and CDR2 FQGNSA. The CDR3 length is 16 residues. CDR3 in amino acids: CASSLAGGRDQETQCF. The CDR3 nucleotides read TGTGCCAGCAGCTTGGCGGGGGGGAGAGACCAAGAGACCCAGTGCTTC.

V gene TRBV10-2 combines with J gene TRBJ1-2; D call uncertain. Germline values: CDR1 WSHSY, CDR2 SAAADI. This CDR3 comprises 15 residues. The V and J ends lost 5 bases and 3 bases respectively, with 16 bases between them. CDR3: CASSNMGLLDYGYTF. The CDR3 nucleotides are TGCGCCAGCAGTAACATGGGATTATTGGACTATGGCTACACCTTC.